This TCR beta chain comes out of a study of T cell repertoires in cytomegalovirus infection. Looking at the study overall: The authors used CMV epitopes that were HLA-C-restricted (recently identified) and HLA-B-restricted (well studied). A matching HLA type, together with CMV infection, was signaled by public TCR beta signatures.

Trimming took 3 bases from V and 2 from J, leaving 17 bases between them. CDR3 length: 16 residues. In germline, CDR1 is LNHNV, CDR2 YYDKDF (reference sequence). Overall study findings and caveats: Dominant in the ex vivo response were TCR beta clonotypes restricted by HLA-C and specific for CMV. Identification of carriers of CMV plus the relevant HLA was performed using cumulative public TCR beta family frequency.

TCRdb ran MiXCR on the reads and lists one entry per CDR3 protein. The sample has about 50,000 distinct CDR3 sequences, around 19% seen once. This clonotype was counted between two and nine times. Its target is not known. The specimen comprised CD8+ T cells from cultured PBMCs, sampled from culture after CMV antigen stimulation. The receptor was isolated from a human donor in good health (CMV status not recorded). Some clones in this sample may be carry-over from other donors' samples. The J gene is TRBJ2-7, the V gene TRBV15, with a possible D match to TRBD1 (6 bases). The CDR3 sequence: CATSRVIGQRAYEQYF. CDR3 nucleotides: TGTGCCACCAGCAGGGTTATCGGACAGAGAGCCTACGAGCAGTACTTC.